The clone carrying this TCR beta chain has ten or more counts. Trimming stripped 2 bases from V and 3 bases from J, with 8 bases between. Germline CDR1 reads GTSNPN; CDR2 reads SVGIG (reference sequence). This CDR3 spans 12 amino acids. The sample originates from a study of molecular identifiers for immune sequencing clone quantification. The naive CD8 libraries originated from between roughly 17,000 and 1,100,000 sorted cells and drew on 10%, 30% or 50% RNA. Naive CD8 T cells, phenotype CD8+CD4-CCR7+CD45RA+, were sorted. It was with previously described methods and listed TCR primers that bulk TCR libraries were made. From the PCR reads, TCRdb called clonotypes with MiXCR, one entry per CDR3 protein. This sample has around 460,000 distinct CDR3 sequences, with around a fifth found just once.

The V and J genes are TRBV30 and TRBJ2-7, with D perhaps matching TRBD2 (5 bases). This clonotype was sampled from a human donor in good health. Some libraries in this study had Jurkat cell RNA spiked in. What was sequenced was naive CD8+ T cells from blood, with Jurkat cell RNA spiked in. Sample subset: FACS-sorted CD8+CD4-CCR7+CD45RA+ naive T cells. This CDR3 reads CAWSLRDYEQYF. DNA of the CDR3: TGTGCCTGGAGTTTGAGGGACTACGAGCAGTACTTC.